Each of the 3 T cell receptor beta chains below was sequenced from the same sample in a study of T cell changes during pregnancy in multiple sclerosis. Only in-frame clones appear in the TCRdb table, and some are missing; sequencing was by immunoSEQ multiplex PCR. The repertoire holds 95,000 to 100,000 clones, with more than 85% as singletons. The sample was peripheral blood, taken in the second trimester of pregnancy. These receptors were taken from a female donor with multiple sclerosis, enrolled in a pregnancy study.

V and J are TRBV28 and TRBJ2-7; D may be TRBD2 (7 bases). Trimming pared 3 bases from V and 0 bases from J, leaving 12 bases between. CDR3 length: 15 amino acids. Per the germline V gene, CDR1 is MDHEN and CDR2 is SYDVKM. The CDR3: CASSLGGPYSYEQYF. CDR3 bases: TGTGCCAGCAGTTTGGGGGGGCCGTACTCCTACGAGCAGTACTTC.

The J gene is TRBJ2-2, the V gene TRBV4-1, with a tentative D call TRBD2 (6 bases). Germline V CDR1 and CDR2: MGHRA, YSYEKL. Trimming cost V 8 bases and J 2 bases, with 9 bases left between them. The CDR3 extends over 13 amino acids. The CDR3 region is CASLAENTGELFF. DNA for the CDR3: TGCGCCAGCTTAGCGGAAAACACCGGGGAGCTGTTTTTT.

V and J are TRBV6-5 and TRBJ2-7; D might be TRBD1 (6 bases). The V and J ends lost 4 bases and 2 bases respectively, with 12 bases between them. The length of the CDR3 is 14 residues. CDR1 and CDR2 from the germline V gene are MNHEY and SVGAGI. CDR3 nucleotide sequence: TGTGCCAGCAGTTCCCGACAGGTCGCCTACGAGCAGTACTTC. Encoded protein: CASSSRQVAYEQYF.